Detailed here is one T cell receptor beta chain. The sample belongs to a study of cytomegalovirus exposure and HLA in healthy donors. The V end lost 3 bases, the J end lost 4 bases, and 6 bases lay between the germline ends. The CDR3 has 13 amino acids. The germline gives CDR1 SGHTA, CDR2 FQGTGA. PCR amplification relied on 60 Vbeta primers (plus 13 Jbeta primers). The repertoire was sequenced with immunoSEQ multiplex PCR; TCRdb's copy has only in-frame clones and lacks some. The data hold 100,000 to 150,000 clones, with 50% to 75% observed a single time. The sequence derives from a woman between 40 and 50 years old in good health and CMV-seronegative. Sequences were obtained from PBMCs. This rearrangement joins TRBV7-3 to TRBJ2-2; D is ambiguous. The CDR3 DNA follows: TGTGCCAGCAGCTTGGTACTCACCGGGGAGCTGTTTTTT. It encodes CASSLVLTGELFF.